This T cell receptor (beta chain) was sequenced in a study of PD-1 blockade in classical Hodgkin lymphoma. Study-wide background: Patients got intravenous nivolumab 3 mg/kg every 2 weeks. Study findings and constraints: The causes of the repertoire differences, possibly disease activity or prior therapy, remain undefined. Partial responders and progressors had significantly lower baseline TCR diversity.

Concerning this clone: Its antigen is not known.

Assay used: immunoSEQ multiplex PCR; TCRdb lists only in-frame clones, some missing. The sample shows 45,000 to 55,000 clones, roughly 80% of them seen only once. Relapse after autologous stem cell transplantation occurred in every patient, and brentuximab vedotin exposure varied. Classifying best responses yielded complete response, partial response or progressive disease. Germline CDR1 LNHDA, CDR2 SQIVND (reference sequence). V lost 1 base to trimming and J lost 6 bases, with 15 bases between them. This CDR3 has 15 residues. The chain couples TRBV19 to TRBJ1-1, with D unclear. The source was peripheral blood mononuclear cells (PBMCs), collected at baseline. The origin of this receptor is a human donor with classical Hodgkin lymphoma. CDR3 in DNA: TGTGCCAGTAGTATAGGTACTACGTTTGGGTCTGAAGCTTTCTTT. It translates to CASSIGTTFGSEAFF.